The 18 T cell receptor beta chains below all came from one sample that was sequenced in a study of radiotherapy plus CTLA-4 blockade in lung cancer. TCRdb keeps only in-frame clones here, not all; method: immunoSEQ multiplex PCR. Of around 43,000 clones listed, around 75% are singletons. The sample here was peripheral blood, taken from a patient treated with radiotherapy plus ipilimumab. The receptors were sampled from a human donor with non-small cell lung cancer who had stable disease on radiotherapy plus ipilimumab.

Only one count was recorded for this clone. V and J are TRBV7-9 and TRBJ2-7; D may be TRBD1 (5 bases). Trimming removed 6 bases from V and 3 bases from J, with 15 bases in between. Germline assignment: CDR1 SEHNR and CDR2 FQNEAQ (reference sequence). The CDR3 covers 14 residues. In nucleotides, the CDR3 is TGTGCCAGCAGTCGACAGAGTACTTTCTACGAGCAGTACTTC. It encodes CASSRQSTFYEQYF.

The gene calls are TRBV13 and TRBJ1-1; D ambiguous. CDR1 and CDR2 from the germline V gene are PRHDT and FYEKMQ (reference sequence). V lost 5 bases to trimming and J lost 3 bases, with 10 bases between them. The CDR3 has 13 amino acids. CDR3 sequence: CASSPRGYTEAFF. CDR3 nucleotides: TGTGCCAGCAGCCCCCGCGGATACACTGAAGCTTTCTTT.

This clone turned up a few times. A read error may produce the germline difference seen at one junction end. This chain uses TRBV5-5 with TRBJ2-7, with TRBD1 identical over 8 bases. The CDR3 spans 13 residues. Germline V gives CDR1 SGHKS, CDR2 YYEKEE (reference sequence). Here the CDR3 reads CASSHRTGREQYF. The CDR3 DNA sequence: TGCGCCAGCAGCCACAGGACAGGGCGGGAGCAGTACTTC.

CDR3 sequence reads: CAIRPGQGAGGNTIYF. The CDR3 DNA sequence: TGTGCCATCAGACCGGGACAGGGGGCCGGTGGAAACACCATATATTTT. The rearrangement joins TRBV10-3 to TRBJ1-3; TRBD1 agrees at 12 bases. V trimming: 6 bases; J trimming: 3 bases; junction bases outside the gene matches: 6. From germline, CDR1 is ENHRY and CDR2 SYGVKD. The CDR3 spans 16 residues.

A few counts support this clone. A far more abundant clone sits one base away, making this likely a read error. This specimen includes other DNA sequences encoding the same CDR3. This chain uses TRBV10-3 with TRBJ1-2; 7 nucleotides agree with TRBD1. Germline lookup yields CDR1 ENHRY and CDR2 SYGVKD. The CDR3 has 12 amino acids. The CDR3 nucleotides are TGTGCCATCAGTGAAGGACAGGATGGCTATACCTTC. Its translation: CAISEGQDGYTF.

This clone has only one observation. The chain uses TRBV28 and TRBJ1-5, with TRBD1 identical over 8 bases. Trimming at V came to 6 bases and at J to 0 bases, leaving 16 bases not matched to a gene. This CDR3 comprises 19 residues. Germline lookup yields CDR1 MDHEN and CDR2 SYDVKM. The CDR3 spells CASRTTGRGRMFSNQPQHF. In DNA, the CDR3 is TGTGCCAGCAGAACCACCGGCAGGGGGCGCATGTTTAGCAATCAGCCCCAGCATTTT.

The gene calls are TRBV30 and TRBJ2-3, with D maybe TRBD2 (5 bases). CDR3 length equals 13 residues. Deletions cut 5 bases from V and 0 bases from J, with 9 bases between. The germline V gene has CDR1 GTSNPN and CDR2 SVGIG (reference sequence). This chain's CDR3 is CAWSGGSTDTQYF. CDR3 coding DNA: TGTGCCTGGTCAGGAGGAAGCACAGATACGCAGTATTTT. Full variable domain (missing parts from reference TRBV30 and TRBJ2-3): SQTIHQWPATLVQPVGSPLSLECTVEGTSNPNLYWYRQAAGRGLQLLFYSVGIGQISSEVPQNLSASRPQDRQFILSSKKLLLSDSGFYLCAWSGGSTDTQYFGPGTRLTVL.

This rearrangement joins TRBV10-3 to TRBJ1-1; 7 positions match TRBD1. Germline CDR1 and CDR2: ENHRY and SYGVKD. V gave up 10 bases and J gave up 0 bases; unmatched junction bases: 5. The CDR3 length is 13 residues. DNA of the CDR3: TGTGCCACCAGGACAGGTCTGAACACTGAAGCTTTCTTT. Encoded protein: CATRTGLNTEAFF.

The chain joins TRBV5-1 to TRBJ2-5, with unresolved D. The CDR3 runs to 13 residues. The V and J ends lost 2 bases and 4 bases respectively, with 9 bases between them. Germline V gene sequence: CDR1 SGHRS, CDR2 YFSETQ. The CDR3 sequence: CASSFWQVETQYF. In nucleotides, the CDR3 is TGCGCCAGCAGCTTTTGGCAGGTAGAGACCCAGTACTTC.

This rearrangement joins TRBV15 to TRBJ1-1; 8 bases line up with TRBD1. From germline, CDR1 is LNHNV and CDR2 YYDKDF (reference sequence). This CDR3 is 14 amino acids long. V shed 8 bases, J shed 0 bases, and the junction held 5 bases outside the gene matches. CDR3 in DNA: TGTGCCACCGGACAGGGCCTCATGAACACTGAAGCTTTCTTT. Translation gives CATGQGLMNTEAFF. The full variable domain, with the rest looked up from reference TRBV15 and TRBJ1-1, is DAMVIQNPRYQVTQFGKPVTLSCSQTLNHNVMYWYQQKSSQAPKLLFHYYDKDFNNEADTPDNFQSRRPNTSFCFLDIRSPGLGDTAMYLCATGQGLMNTEAFFGQGTRLTVV.

This clone has just a few counts. The chain couples TRBV6-4 to TRBJ1-6, with 7 bases that match TRBD1. V lost 6 bases to trimming and J lost 10 bases; unmatched junction nucleotides: 9. Germline V gives CDR1 MRHNA, CDR2 SNTAGT. CDR3 size: 14 residues. The CDR3 DNA sequence: TGTGCCAGCAGCGCGACAGGGTTCGAGTCACCCCTCCACTTT. The encoded protein is CASSATGFESPLHF.

This chain joins TRBV25-1 and TRBJ1-1, with 9 positions matching TRBD1. Germline CDR1 reads MGHDK; CDR2 reads SYGVNS. V lost 4 bases to trimming and J lost 8 bases; unmatched junction nucleotides: 11. The CDR3 spans 15 residues. CDR3 residues: CASSARDRDSLEAFF. CDR3 DNA sequence: TGTGCCAGCAGTGCCCGGGACAGGGATTCCTTGGAAGCTTTCTTT.

V gene TRBV6-5 combines with J gene TRBJ1-2; D ambiguous. The V gene's germline CDR1 is MNHEY and CDR2 SVGAGI. This CDR3 has 15 amino acids. Between the trimmed V and J ends, which lost 2 bases and 8 bases, there was a span of 18 bases. The DNA for the CDR3 is TGTGCCAGCAGTTACGATCGACTTTTGGGTGTGGGCTACACCTTC. Translated: CASSYDRLLGVGYTF.

V and J are TRBV7-2 and TRBJ2-3; 10 nucleotides agree with TRBD2. J gave up 2 bases and V 5 bases, and 13 bases lay outside the gene matches. CDR1 and CDR2 from the germline V gene are SGHTA and FQGNSA. The CDR3 is made up of 18 amino acids. CDR3 in DNA: TGTGCCAGCAGCCCGAATTTCCTACTAGCGGGGCCCACAGATACGCAGTATTTT. Amino acid sequence: CASSPNFLLAGPTDTQYF.

The rearrangement joins TRBV10-3 to TRBJ2-7; 10 bases are a match to TRBD1. V trimming: 8 bases; J trimming: 3 bases; junction bases outside the gene matches: 13. This CDR3 region has 16 residues. CDR1 ENHRY and CDR2 SYGVKD come from the germline V gene. CDR3 coding DNA: TGTGCCATCGGCCGGGACAGGGGACTGAAGCGCTACGAGCAGTACTTC. It specifies CAIGRDRGLKRYEQYF.

V is TRBV27 and J is TRBJ2-1; 12 bases are shared with TRBD2. The trim removed 5 bases at V and 10 bases at J, leaving 6 bases unmatched. The CDR3 consists of 14 residues. The germline CDR1 and CDR2 sequences are MNHEY and SMNVEV (reference sequence). CDR3 in amino acids: CASSRTSGVQEQFF. DNA of the CDR3: TGTGCCAGCAGTAGGACTAGCGGGGTGCAGGAGCAGTTCTTC.

V and J are TRBV9 and TRBJ2-3; D not resolved. Germline CDR1 reads SGDLS; CDR2 reads YYNGEE. Trimming removed 4 bases at V and 0 bases at J, with 6 bases between. The CDR3 runs 13 residues. The CDR3 sequence: CASSSLSTDTQYF. In DNA form, the CDR3 reads TGTGCCAGCAGCTCCCTTAGCACAGATACGCAGTATTTT.

The genes are TRBV7-2 and TRBJ1-1, with a possible D match to TRBD1 (6 bases). Germline V gene data show CDR1 as SGHTA and CDR2 as FQGNSA. V lost 5 bases to trimming and J lost 0 bases, with 16 bases between them. The CDR3 loop spans 16 amino acids. CDR3 protein: CASSVKGGGLNTEAFF. In nucleotides, the CDR3 is TGTGCCAGCAGCGTCAAGGGGGGGGGCTTGAACACTGAAGCTTTCTTT.